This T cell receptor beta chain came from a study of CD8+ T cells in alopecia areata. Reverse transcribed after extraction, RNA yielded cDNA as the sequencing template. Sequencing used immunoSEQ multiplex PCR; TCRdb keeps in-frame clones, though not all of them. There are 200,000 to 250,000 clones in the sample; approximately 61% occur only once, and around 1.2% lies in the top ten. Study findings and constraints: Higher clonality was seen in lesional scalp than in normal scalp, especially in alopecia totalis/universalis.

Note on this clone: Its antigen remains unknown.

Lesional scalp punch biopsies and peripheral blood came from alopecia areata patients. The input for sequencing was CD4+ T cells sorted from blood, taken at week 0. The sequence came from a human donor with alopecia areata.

CDR3: CASSEWGAVTEQYF. CDR3 nucleotides: TGTGCCAGCAGTGAATGGGGGGCAGTAACCGAGCAGTACTTC. The V and J genes are TRBV25-1 and TRBJ2-7; D possibly uses TRBD1 or TRBD2 (6 bases each). Germline V gene lookup returns CDR1 MGHDK and CDR2 SYGVNS. The CDR3 extends over 14 amino acids. Deletions cut 1 base from V and 6 bases from J, with 13 bases between.